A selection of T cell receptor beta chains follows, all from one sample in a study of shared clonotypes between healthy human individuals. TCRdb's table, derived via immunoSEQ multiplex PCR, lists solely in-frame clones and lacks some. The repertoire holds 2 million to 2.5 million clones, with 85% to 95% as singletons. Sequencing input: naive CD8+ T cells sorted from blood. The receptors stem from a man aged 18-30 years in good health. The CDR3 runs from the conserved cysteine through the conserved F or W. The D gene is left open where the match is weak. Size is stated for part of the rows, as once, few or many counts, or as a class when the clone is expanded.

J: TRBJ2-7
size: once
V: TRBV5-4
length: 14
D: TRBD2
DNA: TGTGCCAGCAGCCAGGGACTAGCGGGCTACGAGCAGTACTTC
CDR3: CASSQGLAGYEQYF

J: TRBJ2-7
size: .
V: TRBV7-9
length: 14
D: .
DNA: TGTGCCAGCAGCTGGAGCGTAAGCTCCTACGAGCAGTACTTC
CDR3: CASSWSVSSYEQYF

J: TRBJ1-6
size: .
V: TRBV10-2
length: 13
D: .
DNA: TGCGCCAGCAGTGAACTTCCGAATTCACCCCTCCACTTT
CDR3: CASSELPNSPLHF

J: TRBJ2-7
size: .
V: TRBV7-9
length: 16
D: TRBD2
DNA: TGTGCCAGCAGCCCCGGGACTAGCGGGAGTTTCTACGAGCAGTACTTC
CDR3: CASSPGTSGSFYEQYF

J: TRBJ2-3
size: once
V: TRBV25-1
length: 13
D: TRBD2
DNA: TGTGCCAGCCGGGACTACTCTTGGGATACGCAGTATTTT
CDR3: CASRDYSWDTQYF

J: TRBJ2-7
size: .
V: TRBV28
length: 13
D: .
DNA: TGTGCCAGCAGTTTAATGGACGGGTACGAGCAGTACTTC
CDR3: CASSLMDGYEQYF

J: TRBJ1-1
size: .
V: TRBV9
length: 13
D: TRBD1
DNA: TGTGCCAGCAGCGCGATAGGGGGCCCTGAAGCTTTCTTT
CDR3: CASSAIGGPEAFF

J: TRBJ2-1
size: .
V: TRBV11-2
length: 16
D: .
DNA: TGTGCCAGCAGCTTAGGGGGGTTCGGGAACATCGATGAGCAGTTCTTC
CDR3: CASSLGGFGNIDEQFF

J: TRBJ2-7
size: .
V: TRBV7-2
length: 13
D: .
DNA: TGTGCCAGCAGCTTGGACAAATCCTACGAGCAGTACTTC
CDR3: CASSLDKSYEQYF

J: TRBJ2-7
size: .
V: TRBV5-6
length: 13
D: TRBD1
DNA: TGTGCCAGCAGCTGGGACAGGAATTACGAGCAGTACTTC
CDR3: CASSWDRNYEQYF

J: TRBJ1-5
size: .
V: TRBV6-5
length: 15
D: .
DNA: TGTGCCAGCAGCCCTTATGGTGGGGGCGATCAGCCCCAGCATTTT
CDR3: CASSPYGGGDQPQHF

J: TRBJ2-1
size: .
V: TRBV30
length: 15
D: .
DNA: TGTGCCTGGACGGAGGCGGGGTCGCGAGACAATGAGCAGTTCTTC
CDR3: CAWTEAGSRDNEQFF

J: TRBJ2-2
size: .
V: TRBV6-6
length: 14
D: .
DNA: TGTGCCAGCAGTTACTCCGTTTCCACCGGGGAGCTGTTTTTT
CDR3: CASSYSVSTGELFF

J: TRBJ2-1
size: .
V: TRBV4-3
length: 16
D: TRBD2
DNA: TGCGCCAGCAGCCAAGAGACTAGCAGGTCTTACAATGAGCAGTTCTTC
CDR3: CASSQETSRSYNEQFF

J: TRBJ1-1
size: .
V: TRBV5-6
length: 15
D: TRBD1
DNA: TGTGCCAGCAGCTTAGGGGGGACAGTTAACACTGAAGCTTTCTTT
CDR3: CASSLGGTVNTEAFF